The 3 T cell receptor beta chains below were found in one sample sequenced in a study of T cells expressing NK-cell markers. TCRdb derives one entry per CDR3 protein from the 5' RACE reads, leaving out DNA. Its table records 350,000 to 450,000 distinct CDR3 sequences. Specimen: blood T cells: a sorted CD56 or NKG2C T cell subset, CD4+ or CD8+ T cells, or bulk PBMC T cells (not recorded which). The receptor source for this set is a man between 18 and 69 years old in good health.

The chain is built from TRBV29-1 and TRBJ2-1. The CDR3 is 12 amino acids. From germline, CDR1 is SQVTM and CDR2 ANQGSEA. CDR3 residues: CSVEDLDNEQFF.

The chain uses TRBV12-3 or TRBV12-4 and TRBJ1-1; TCRdb returns TRBD1, unconfirmable since there is no DNA. The CDR3 is 14 amino acids. The chain's CDR3 is CASRPGTVQTEAFF.

This chain uses TRBV7-9 with TRBJ2-2; lacking DNA, the TRBD1 call made by TCRdb goes unchecked. The germline gives CDR1 SEHNR, CDR2 FQNEAQ (reference sequence). This CDR3 is built from 15 residues. The CDR3: CASSHGALSTGELFF. The full variable domain, with the rest looked up from reference TRBV7-9 and TRBJ2-2, is DTGVSQNPRHKITKRGQNVTFRCDPISEHNRLYWYRQTLGQGPEFLTYFQNEAQLEKSRLLSDRFSAERPKGSFSTLEIQRTEQGDSAMYLCASSHGALSTGELFFGEGSRLTVL.